This T cell receptor beta chain comes out of a study of T cells in Graves' hyperthyroidism and ophthalmopathy. Overall study: It was at initial diagnosis, before any treatment, that peripheral blood was collected.

Patients aged 18 to 65 had newly diagnosed hyperthyroidism of under 2 months' duration. Findings and caveats of the study: Ophthalmopathy onset followed model prediction by a median approximately seven months. Appearing also in blood were most of the thyroid clonotypes expanded above 0.001.

V was pared by 2 bases and J by 4 bases, with 8 bases between. There are 13 residues in the CDR3. Germline V CDR1 and CDR2: MNHEY, SVGAGI. Researchers took RNA transcripts and amplified the TCR beta CDR3 regions from them. When the TCR CDR3 underwent first-round RT-PCR, the HTBI primer set was used. TCRdb re-called the multiplex PCR reads with MiXCR, one entry per CDR3 protein. The sample has hundreds of thousands of distinct CDR3 sequences; approximately 40% are singletons. For this clonotype: Its matching antigen is unknown.

Sequencing was performed on blood. This chain uses TRBV6-5 with TRBJ1-1, with D possibly matching TRBD1 (6 bases). The origin of this receptor is a middle-aged woman with Graves' hyperthyroidism. As DNA, the CDR3 is TGTGCCAGCAGTTACAACAGGGCCACTGAAGCTTTCTTT. It encodes CASSYNRATEAFF.